A single sample is the source of the 31 T cell receptor beta chains below, sequenced in a study of blood T cells in healthy people across ages. Alongside a J-beta primer mix, a sample-barcoded 5' primer served in a second PCR lasting 7 to 11 cycles. TCRdb reprocessed the 5' RACE reads with MiXCR, giving one entry per CDR3 protein. The data hold 800,000 to 950,000 distinct CDR3 sequences, with about 27% observed a single time. A further study also used this sample, focusing on T cells of mothers and their children.

What was sequenced was blood. The receptors here all came from a woman in her thirties or forties in good health.

This chain links TRBV29-1 with TRBJ2-4; no definite D call. The V gene lost 3 bases and the J gene lost 0 bases, with 6 bases spanning the gap. This CDR3 comprises 13 residues. Germline CDR1 is SQVTM and CDR2 is ANQGSEA. The CDR3 protein is CSVEGLAKNIQYF. The CDR3 nucleotides are TGCAGCGTTGAGGGCTTAGCCAAAAACATTCAGTACTTC.

This clonotype was seen a few times. The chain recombines TRBV29-1 with TRBJ2-1, with 7 bases lining up with TRBD2. This CDR3 is 19 amino acids long. Trimming removed 0 bases from V and 0 bases from J; junction bases left unmatched: 14. Germline lookup yields CDR1 SQVTM and CDR2 ANQGSEA. Written as DNA, the CDR3 is TGCAGCGTTGAAGATCGGGGGTATGGAGCGGGAAGCTCCTACAATGAGCAGTTCTTC. This codes for CSVEDRGYGAGSSYNEQFF.

This clonotype was found a few times. The V call is TRBV20-1, the J call TRBJ1-6; D not certain. The CDR3 runs 15 residues. With 3 bases removed from V and 5 bases from J, the gap between germline ends came to 14 bases. From germline, CDR1 is DFQATT and CDR2 SNEGSKA (reference sequence). The CDR3 nucleotides read TGCAGTGCTAGTCAGTTAATAACGAATAATTCACCCCTCCACTTT. Translation gives CSASQLITNNSPLHF.

This clonotype was counted a single time. A much larger clone lies a single base off, so this may be a read error. J is TRBJ2-7 and V is TRBV28; D is undetermined. CDR3 length: 12 amino acids. Trimming removed 11 bases at V and 3 bases at J, with 14 bases between. The germline gives CDR1 MDHEN, CDR2 SYDVKM. The CDR3 nucleotides read TGTGCCCCGGTCAGTAGCTACTACGAGCAGTACTTC. It yields the protein CAPVSSYYEQYF.

V gene TRBV7-9 combines with J gene TRBJ2-5; D ambiguous. Per germline, CDR1 SEHNR and CDR2 FQNEAQ (reference sequence). The CDR3 is made up of 15 amino acids. Trimming cost V 5 bases and J 0 bases, with 13 bases left between them. CDR3 residues: CASSPPVQNQETQYF. CDR3 nucleotide sequence: TGTGCCAGCAGCCCACCCGTCCAGAACCAAGAGACCCAGTACTTC.

This clonotype was picked up a small number of times. Here the CDR3 reads CASSRDRVTEQYF. The CDR3 DNA sequence: TGTGCCAGCAGTCGGGACAGGGTAACCGAGCAGTACTTC. V usage is TRBV6-1 and J usage is TRBJ2-7; 9 nucleotides match TRBD1. After removal of 5 bases from V and 6 bases from J, the junction contained 5 bases not matched to a gene. Germline CDR1 and CDR2: MNHNS and SASEGT. This CDR3 is built from 13 residues.

This clonotype was seen at least ten times. The rearrangement links TRBV5-5 to TRBJ2-5; TRBD1 agrees at 9 bases. The CDR3 length is 16 residues. With 0 bases clipped from V and 5 bases from J, the junction kept 8 bases outside the gene matches. From germline, CDR1 is SGHKS and CDR2 YYEKEE (reference sequence). The CDR3: CASSLDFTGGLETQYF. In DNA form, the CDR3 reads TGTGCCAGCAGCTTGGATTTTACAGGGGGCCTGGAGACCCAGTACTTC.

CDR3 bases: TGTGCCAGCCATACAGGGGGGGAGTGGTCCCAGTACTTC. Its translation: CASHTGGEWSQYF. The V and J genes are TRBV7-9 and TRBJ2-5; tentative D call: TRBD1 (8 bases). This CDR3 spans 13 amino acids. V was shortened by 8 bases and J by 9 bases, with 19 bases between the two germline ends. Germline V gene data show CDR1 as SEHNR and CDR2 as FQNEAQ (reference sequence).

This clonotype has more than one count but fewer than ten. The chain recombines TRBV5-1 with TRBJ2-7; 11 bases agree with TRBD1. This CDR3 has 15 residues. CDR1 is SGHRS and CDR2 is YFSETQ in the germline V gene. With 4 bases clipped from V and 5 bases from J, the junction kept 8 bases outside the gene matches. The CDR3: CASSGRTGGINEQYF. The CDR3 nucleotides read TGCGCCAGCAGCGGACGGACAGGGGGCATCAACGAGCAGTACTTC.

This clonotype was detected many times. This sequence joins TRBV11-2 and TRBJ1-2; the D gene is possibly TRBD1 (5 bases). The CDR3 is made up of 14 amino acids. Trimming took 5 bases from V and 1 from J, leaving 11 bases between them. Germline V CDR1 and CDR2: SGHAT, FQNNGV. CDR3 in DNA: TGTGCCAGCAGCCCGGGACCTTTTAACTATGGCTACACCTTC. Encoded protein: CASSPGPFNYGYTF.

CDR3 nucleotides: TGTGCCTGGACTAGCGGCCCCTACGAGCAGTACTTC. Translated, it gives CAWTSGPYEQYF. The J gene is TRBJ2-7, the V gene TRBV30; 7 nucleotides agree with TRBD2. Trimming took 4 bases from V and 2 from J; bases not matched to a gene: 2. The germline V gene has CDR1 GTSNPN and CDR2 SVGIG (reference sequence). The CDR3 is 12 residues long.

The chain links TRBV20-1 to TRBJ2-2; TRBD2 aligns across 13 bases. The CDR3 is 18 residues long. Unmatched junction bases numbered 7, after V lost 0 bases and J lost 3 bases. Germline CDR1 is DFQATT and CDR2 is SNEGSKA (reference sequence). The DNA for the CDR3 is TGCAGTGCTAGAGATCCAACTAGCGGGGGGGAACACACCGGGGAGCTGTTTTTT. It is translated as CSARDPTSGGEHTGELFF.

This clonotype was counted between two and nine times. The chain employs TRBV5-1 and TRBJ2-3, with TRBD1 matching 9 bases. Germline values: CDR1 SGHRS, CDR2 YFSETQ. The V segment lost 3 bases and the J segment 0 bases; nucleotides outside the gene matches: 5. This CDR3 has 16 residues. The CDR3 region is CASSSLQGASTDTQYF. The DNA of the CDR3 is TGCGCCAGCAGCTCCTTACAGGGGGCTAGCACAGATACGCAGTATTTT.

This clonotype showed up many times. This chain connects TRBV29-1 to TRBJ2-1; possible D gene TRBD2, 5 bases. This CDR3 has 14 amino acids. The V end lost 6 bases, the J end lost 0 bases, and 12 bases lay between the germline ends. Per the germline V gene, CDR1 is SQVTM and CDR2 is ANQGSEA. The CDR3 is CSVATGSSYNEQFF. The CDR3 nucleotides read TGCAGCGTCGCTACGGGGAGCTCCTACAATGAGCAGTTCTTC.

With regard to this clonotype: This clone may be a read error of a much larger clone one base away. The gene calls are TRBV2 and TRBJ2-1, with 8 bases fitting TRBD1. The CDR3 has 15 residues. Germline V lookup: CDR1 SNHLY, CDR2 FYNNEI. V was clipped by 6 bases and J by 10 bases; unmatched bases: 14. The CDR3 protein is CASSDHQTGDHEQFF. The CDR3 bases are TGTGCCAGCAGCGACCATCAGACAGGGGACCACGAGCAGTTCTTC.

This rearrangement joins TRBV5-1 to TRBJ2-5; D gene unclear. The V gene lost 5 bases and the J gene lost 11 bases, with 19 bases spanning the gap. The CDR3 has 13 residues. Germline-derived CDR1 and CDR2 are SGHRS and YFSETQ. The CDR3 DNA reads as TGCGCCAGCAGAGGTGAGGCGTTCAATGAGCAGTACTTC. It is translated as CASRGEAFNEQYF.

This clonotype was recorded many times. V is TRBV29-1 and J is TRBJ1-2; 7 nucleotides agree with TRBD1. The CDR3 sequence is 12 residues long. The germline V gene encodes CDR1 SQVTM and CDR2 ANQGSEA. The V gene end was trimmed by 4 bases and the J gene end by 4 bases; junction bases not matched to a gene: 3. The CDR3 coding sequence is TGCAGCGTTGGAGGGGGCCTCTATGGCTACACCTTC. Encoded protein: CSVGGGLYGYTF.

This clonotype showed up many times. The chain recombines TRBV3-1 with TRBJ2-5, with 8 bases fitting TRBD2. Unmatched junction bases numbered 9, after V lost 1 base and J lost 5 bases. The CDR3 has 16 residues. Per germline, CDR1 LGHDT and CDR2 YNNKEL (reference sequence). DNA for the CDR3: TGTGCCAGCAGCCAAGTTAATGGTCAGCGGGAGGAGACCCAGTACTTC. This translates into CASSQVNGQREETQYF.

This clonotype was detected a few times. The V call is TRBV5-5, the J call TRBJ2-2; TRBD1 matches at 8 bases. Unmatched junction bases numbered 5, after V lost 4 bases and J lost 0 bases. This CDR3 contains 16 residues. Germline CDR1 SGHKS, CDR2 YYEKEE (reference sequence). The CDR3, as DNA: TGTGCCAGCAGCGGGCAGGGGGCCGCGAACACCGGGGAGCTGTTTTTT. This translates into CASSGQGAANTGELFF.

This chain joins TRBV7-9 and TRBJ1-1, with D uncertain. Trimming cost V 5 bases and J 1 base, with 14 bases left between them. Looked up from germline, CDR1 is SEHNR and CDR2 is FQNEAQ (reference sequence). The CDR3 covers 15 residues. CDR3: CASSASQVRNTEAFF. The CDR3 coding sequence is TGTGCCAGCAGCGCCAGCCAAGTCAGGAACACTGAAGCTTTCTTT.

This clonotype appeared a single time. This may stem from a read error, because a much larger clone lies one nucleotide away. The J gene is TRBJ2-3, the V gene TRBV4-3; 7 bases agree with TRBD2. Germline CDR1 reads LGHNA; CDR2 reads YSLEER. With V trimmed by 4 bases and J by 2 bases, 9 bases remained unmatched. This CDR3 spans 16 amino acids. The CDR3 spells CASSLGLGGNTDTQYF. The CDR3 bases are TGCGCCAGCAGCCTAGGGCTCGGGGGGAACACAGATACGCAGTATTTT.

Notes on this clonotype: A much bigger clone sits one base away, suggesting this may be a read error. The chain recombines TRBV10-3 with TRBJ2-5, with D uncertain. This CDR3 region has 14 residues. Germline V CDR1 and CDR2: ENHRY, SYGVKD. The CDR3 nucleotides are TGTGCCATCAGGGAGTCGTGGCAGGAAGAGACCCAGTACTTC. It codes for CAIRESWQEETQYF.

Concerning this clonotype: A read error may explain this, as a much larger clone is one base away. The chain employs TRBV27 and TRBJ2-1, with 8 positions matching TRBD2. The J call may be incorrect, as the DNA end agrees better with TRBJ2-7. The CDR3 runs to 17 residues. CDR1 and CDR2 (germline): MNHEY, SMNVEV (reference sequence). CDR3 protein: CASSIPRIAGNYNEQYF. The CDR3 DNA sequence: TGTGCCAGCAGTATTCCCCGGATAGCGGGGAATTACAATGAGCAGTACTTC.

A few counts support this clonotype. One junction end disagrees with the germline gene, perhaps due to a read error. The chain links TRBV7-7 to TRBJ2-2; D is unclear. The CDR3 runs 15 residues. Per the germline V gene, CDR1 is SSHAT and CDR2 is FNYEAQ (reference sequence). The CDR3 bases are TGTGCTAGCAGCCCACAGAGCCCGAACACCGGGGAGCTGTTTTTT. It codes for CASSPQSPNTGELFF.

Only one count was recorded for this clonotype. The CDR3 DNA reads TGCAGTGCTGCTCGGACTAGCAGGGGGGGGGTTTACAATGAGCAGTTCTTC. Protein product: CSAARTSRGGVYNEQFF. The chain carries TRBV20-1 and TRBJ2-1; weak D call: TRBD2 (8 bases). The V end lost 5 bases, the J end lost 4 bases, and 24 bases lay between the germline ends. This CDR3 is 17 amino acids long. Per germline, CDR1 DFQATT and CDR2 SNEGSKA (reference sequence).

With regard to this clonotype: It may be a read error: a sequence one base away is much more abundant. The V gene is TRBV7-7, the J gene TRBJ1-1, with D possibly matching TRBD1 (5 bases). Per germline, CDR1 SSHAT and CDR2 FNYEAQ (reference sequence). There are 13 residues in the CDR3. The CDR3 nucleotides are TGTGCTGGCAGCATGGGGGAGACCACTGAAGCTTTCTTT. Amino acids: CAGSMGETTEAFF.

A single count supports this clonotype. The genes are TRBV5-1 and TRBJ1-4, with 7 nucleotides matching TRBD1. The junction had 5 bases not matched to a gene; V was cut back by 1 base and J by 8 bases. Germline CDR1 SGHRS, CDR2 YFSETQ. The CDR3 sequence is 14 residues long. The CDR3 nucleotides are TGCGCCAGCAGCTTGTCGGGACAGAGGGAAAAACTGTTTTTT. Protein: CASSLSGQREKLFF.

This chain connects TRBV6-2 or TRBV6-3 to TRBJ2-7; D not resolved. Looked up from germline, CDR1 is MNHEY and CDR2 is SVGEGT. The V gene lost 6 bases and the J gene lost 6 bases, with 15 bases spanning the gap. The CDR3 sequence is 13 residues long. The CDR3: CASRTGAIGEQYF. As DNA, the CDR3 is TGTGCCAGCAGAACGGGCGCAATCGGCGAGCAGTACTTC.

The rearrangement uses TRBV20-1 and TRBJ1-5; possibly TRBD1 for D (6 bases). V was cut by 6 bases and J by 0 bases, with 9 bases left in between. Germline lookup yields CDR1 DFQATT and CDR2 SNEGSKA (reference sequence). This CDR3 is 13 amino acids long. CDR3 loop: CSAHRDSNQPQHF. Written as DNA, the CDR3 is TGCAGTGCCCACAGGGATAGCAATCAGCCCCAGCATTTT.

This clonotype was seen at least ten times. The genes are TRBV9 and TRBJ2-7; 10 positions match TRBD2. The CDR3 spans 15 residues. V trimming: 2 bases; J trimming: 2 bases; junction bases outside the gene matches: 4. The germline gives CDR1 SGDLS, CDR2 YYNGEE. CDR3 protein: CASSVESGGAYEQYF. The CDR3 bases are TGTGCCAGCAGCGTCGAGAGCGGGGGGGCCTACGAGCAGTACTTC.

Remarks on this clonotype: Since a much larger clone is just one base distant, this may be a read error. The chain combines TRBV6-2 or TRBV6-3 with TRBJ2-5; D call uncertain. Per germline, CDR1 MNHEY and CDR2 SVGEGT. The CDR3 has 13 residues. Trimming removed 2 bases at V and 11 bases at J, with 15 bases between. The CDR3 here is CASSYREHNEQYF. The CDR3 DNA reads TGTGCCAGCAGTTACAGGGAACACAATGAGCAGTACTTC.